This passage covers 13 T cell receptor beta chains from one sample sequenced in a study of cytomegalovirus exposure and HLA in healthy donors. PCR amplification relied on 60 Vbeta primers (plus 13 Jbeta primers). Only in-frame clones appear in the TCRdb table, and some are missing; sequencing was by immunoSEQ multiplex PCR. The sample consists of about 160,000 clones, approximately 78% of them appearing once. Sequencing was performed on PBMCs. Every receptor here comes from a woman aged 18-30 years in good health and CMV-seronegative.

The chain couples TRBV7-8 to TRBJ1-4; the D gene is possibly TRBD1 (6 bases). Germline V gives CDR1 SGHVS, CDR2 FQNEAQ. Trimming cost V 3 bases and J 0 bases, with 17 bases left between them. The CDR3 covers 18 residues. The CDR3 is CASSFRHRDVATNEKLFF. The CDR3 region has the DNA TGTGCCAGCAGCTTCAGACACAGGGACGTAGCAACTAATGAAAAACTGTTTTTT.

The chain joins TRBV5-1 to TRBJ2-5; D unclear. Germline V gives CDR1 SGHRS, CDR2 YFSETQ. V was clipped by 4 bases and J by 1 base, with 11 bases between them. CDR3 length: 14 residues. In DNA, the CDR3 is TGCGCCAGCAGCACCAACTCGATCCAAGAGACCCAGTACTTC. As protein: CASSTNSIQETQYF.

The V and J genes are TRBV6-1 and TRBJ1-4; 7 bases agree with TRBD1. CDR3 length equals 14 residues. With 6 bases clipped from V and 7 bases from J, the junction kept 8 bases outside the gene matches. Germline loops: CDR1 MNHNS, CDR2 SASEGT. The CDR3 protein is CASSRQGRSEKLFF. As DNA, the CDR3 is TGTGCCAGCAGCAGACAGGGAAGGAGTGAAAAACTGTTTTTT.

The genes are TRBV30 and TRBJ1-2; the match to TRBD1 covers 7 bases. The CDR3 is 13 residues long. Unmatched junction bases numbered 6, after V lost 0 bases and J lost 8 bases. CDR1 is GTSNPN, CDR2 SVGIG, per germline (reference sequence). The CDR3 sequence: CAWSVITGAGYTF. CDR3 coding DNA: TGTGCCTGGAGTGTTATTACAGGGGCCGGCTACACCTTC.

The chain has TRBV4-1 and TRBJ2-1; TRBD2 matches 10 bases. V lost 3 bases and J lost 5; bases outside the gene matches: 4. Germline lookup yields CDR1 MGHRA and CDR2 YSYEKL. The CDR3 consists of 15 residues. Here the CDR3 DNA reads TGCGCCAGCAGCCACCCCCTAGCGGGGGACAATGAGCAGTTCTTC. Encoded protein: CASSHPLAGDNEQFF.

The chain employs TRBV5-1 and TRBJ2-7, with D maybe TRBD1 (7 bases). Germline V gene data show CDR1 as SGHRS and CDR2 as YFSETQ. This CDR3 comprises 15 residues. V lost 4 bases and J 0 bases, leaving 14 bases between the germline ends. CDR3 amino acids: CASSGGTAISYEQYF. In nucleotides, the CDR3 is TGCGCCAGCAGCGGAGGGACAGCTATCTCCTACGAGCAGTACTTC.

The chain joins TRBV5-4 to TRBJ2-1; 10 bases agree with TRBD2. The CDR3 has 16 amino acids. In germline, CDR1 is SGHNT, CDR2 YYREEE (reference sequence). The V and J ends lost 3 bases and 2 bases, in that order; junction bases with no gene match: 5. The CDR3 DNA reads TGTGCCAGCAGCTCCTCTGGACTAGCGGCCTACAATGAGCAGTTCTTC. The encoded protein is CASSSSGLAAYNEQFF.

This chain's CDR3 is CASSQQGGRADTQYF. The CDR3 nucleotides are TGTGCCAGCAGCCAACAAGGGGGGAGGGCAGATACGCAGTATTTT. The V gene is TRBV2, the J gene TRBJ2-3; TRBD2 might be the D (7 bases). Germline V gene data show CDR1 as SNHLY and CDR2 as FYNNEI. The CDR3 is made up of 15 amino acids. The V gene lost 6 bases and the J gene lost 4 bases, with 17 bases spanning the gap.

V gene TRBV6-1 combines with J gene TRBJ2-3; D call uncertain. Trimming removed 5 bases from V and 6 bases from J, with 12 bases in between. The germline V gene has CDR1 MNHNS and CDR2 SASEGT. CDR3 size: 13 residues. CDR3 DNA sequence: TGTGCCAGCAGTTCTAATTACCGGGATACGCAGTATTTT. It specifies CASSSNYRDTQYF.

The chain has TRBV19 and TRBJ2-7; TRBD1 aligns across 8 bases. This CDR3 contains 15 residues. J was trimmed by 5 bases and V by 5 bases; bases with no gene match: 11. In germline, CDR1 is LNHDA, CDR2 SQIVND (reference sequence). The CDR3 DNA reads as TGTGCCAGTAGTGTCGGGACAGGCGTTATCCACGAGCAGTACTTC. This encodes CASSVGTGVIHEQYF.

In its sample, this clone was seen once. The V gene is TRBV30, the J gene TRBJ1-3; 8 bases fit TRBD1. The J segment lost 2 bases and the V segment lost 5 bases, leaving 11 bases of the junction unmatched. This CDR3 has 16 residues. CDR1 and CDR2 from the germline V gene are GTSNPN and SVGIG (reference sequence). CDR3 amino acids: CAWGVADRVTGNTIYF. The CDR3 DNA is TGTGCCTGGGGGGTTGCGGACAGGGTGACTGGAAACACCATATATTTT.

This rearrangement joins TRBV28 to TRBJ2-6; the D gene is possibly TRBD2 (5 bases). The CDR3 is made up of 16 amino acids. Trimming cost V 8 bases and J 0 bases, with 14 bases left between them. Germline V lookup: CDR1 MDHEN, CDR2 SYDVKM. CDR3 sequence: CASGSVAGSGANVLTF. The CDR3 DNA follows: TGTGCCAGCGGTTCTGTCGCGGGCTCTGGGGCCAACGTCCTGACTTTC.

The chain links TRBV4-1 to TRBJ1-5, with no clear D. This CDR3 has 15 amino acids. V lost 4 bases and J 0 bases, leaving 10 bases between the germline ends. Germline V gene sequence: CDR1 MGHRA, CDR2 YSYEKL. CDR3 sequence reads: CASSPTSYSNQPQHF. The DNA for the CDR3 is TGCGCCAGCAGCCCTACGTCGTATAGCAATCAGCCCCAGCATTTT.